A selection of T cell receptor beta chains follows, all from one sample in a study of CD8 T cells in Susac syndrome. TCRdb re-called the immunoSEQ multiplex PCR reads with MiXCR, one entry per CDR3 protein. The sample yields fewer than 150,000 distinct CDR3 sequences, around nine tenths seen once. The material sequenced was CD8+ T cells from PBMCs. The receptor set was obtained from a human donor with multiple sclerosis. Both conserved end residues are part of each CDR3. The D gene is left open where the match is weak. The size of a clone is reported for some rows only, either as once, few or many, or as a class for expanded clones.

j_call: TRBJ2-3; clone_size: -; v_call: TRBV6-5; d_call: TRBD2; cdr3_aa: CASSSDDSGKSTDTQYF; cdr3_nt: TGTGCCAGCAGTTCCGACGATAGCGGGAAGAGCACAGATACGCAGTATTTT
j_call: TRBJ1-1; clone_size: -; v_call: TRBV5-4; d_call: -; cdr3_aa: CASSRPDGNTEAFF; cdr3_nt: TGTGCCAGCAGCCGGCCTGACGGTAACACTGAAGCTTTCTTT
j_call: TRBJ2-3; clone_size: -; v_call: TRBV18; d_call: TRBD2; cdr3_aa: CASSPPLGLAVHTDTQYF; cdr3_nt: TGTGCCAGCTCACCACCTTTGGGACTAGCGGTTCACACAGATACGCAGTATTTT
j_call: TRBJ2-7; clone_size: few; v_call: TRBV12-3/TRBV12-4; d_call: -; cdr3_aa: CASSLSEGEQYF; cdr3_nt: TGTGCCAGCAGTCTCTCGGAAGGCGAGCAGTACTTC
j_call: TRBJ2-1; clone_size: -; v_call: TRBV6-6; d_call: TRBD2; cdr3_aa: CASSAGLATYNEQFF; cdr3_nt: TGTGCCAGCAGTGCCGGACTAGCTACCTACAATGAGCAGTTCTTC
j_call: TRBJ1-5; clone_size: -; v_call: TRBV7-9; d_call: -; cdr3_aa: CASSMAPGISNQPQHF; cdr3_nt: TGTGCCAGCAGCATGGCGCCAGGGATTAGCAATCAGCCCCAGCATTTT
j_call: TRBJ2-3; clone_size: -; v_call: TRBV6-2/TRBV6-3; d_call: TRBD2; cdr3_aa: CASSSAGADTQYF; cdr3_nt: TGTGCCAGCAGTTCAGCGGGAGCAGATACGCAGTATTTT
j_call: TRBJ2-5; clone_size: -; v_call: TRBV28; d_call: TRBD1; cdr3_aa: CASSSPGTGVIAGETQYF; cdr3_nt: TGTGCCAGCAGTTCCCCCGGGACAGGGGTTATCGCCGGAGAGACCCAGTACTTC
j_call: TRBJ1-4; clone_size: -; v_call: TRBV15; d_call: -; cdr3_aa: CATSRWDTSNEKLFF; cdr3_nt: TGTGCCACCAGCAGATGGGACACTTCTAATGAAAAACTGTTTTTT
j_call: TRBJ1-1; clone_size: once; v_call: TRBV11-2; d_call: TRBD1; cdr3_aa: CAGASDRAVEKAFF; cdr3_nt: TGTGCCGGAGCTTCGGACAGGGCGGTGGAAAAAGCTTTCTTT
j_call: TRBJ2-7; clone_size: -; v_call: TRBV28; d_call: -; cdr3_aa: CASRPRTPSYEQYF; cdr3_nt: TGTGCCAGCAGGCCAAGGACACCCTCCTACGAGCAGTACTTC
j_call: TRBJ2-7; clone_size: -; v_call: TRBV12-3/TRBV12-4; d_call: -; cdr3_aa: CASSLGQEGSYEQYF; cdr3_nt: TGTGCCAGCAGTTTAGGGCAGGAGGGCTCCTACGAGCAGTACTTC
j_call: TRBJ2-5; clone_size: -; v_call: TRBV7-2; d_call: -; cdr3_aa: CASSLGVNQETQYF; cdr3_nt: TGTGCCAGCAGCTTAGGGGTGAACCAAGAGACCCAGTACTTC
j_call: TRBJ2-4; clone_size: -; v_call: TRBV6-5; d_call: TRBD2; cdr3_aa: CASSYAPSGRYIQYF; cdr3_nt: TGTGCCAGCAGTTACGCCCCCAGCGGGAGGTACATTCAGTACTTC
j_call: TRBJ1-1; clone_size: -; v_call: TRBV5-6; d_call: -; cdr3_aa: CASSPQGFMNTEAFF; cdr3_nt: TGTGCCAGCAGCCCGCAGGGCTTCATGAACACTGAAGCTTTCTTT
j_call: TRBJ2-7; clone_size: -; v_call: TRBV30; d_call: TRBD1; cdr3_aa: CAFDRGSYEQYF; cdr3_nt: TGTGCCTTCGACAGGGGATCCTACGAGCAGTACTTC
j_call: TRBJ1-1; clone_size: -; v_call: TRBV7-9; d_call: -; cdr3_aa: CASSLALADEVFF; cdr3_nt: TGTGCCAGCAGCTTAGCGTTAGCTGATGAAGTTTTCTTT
j_call: TRBJ2-1; clone_size: -; v_call: TRBV5-6; d_call: -; cdr3_aa: CAATLGGLFSEQFF; cdr3_nt: TGTGCCGCAACCCTGGGCGGACTATTCAGTGAGCAGTTCTTC
j_call: TRBJ2-7; clone_size: -; v_call: TRBV13; d_call: TRBD2; cdr3_aa: CASSPVASGIHEQYF; cdr3_nt: TGTGCCAGCAGCCCGGTGGCTAGCGGGATCCACGAGCAGTACTTC
j_call: TRBJ2-2; clone_size: -; v_call: TRBV29-1; d_call: -; cdr3_aa: CSVPIGRGTGELFF; cdr3_nt: TGCAGCGTTCCCATCGGCAGGGGCACCGGGGAGCTGTTTTTT
j_call: TRBJ2-7; clone_size: -; v_call: TRBV6-6; d_call: -; cdr3_aa: CASSYSDGYEQYF; cdr3_nt: TGTGCCAGCAGTTACTCGGACGGCTACGAGCAGTACTTC
j_call: TRBJ2-7; clone_size: -; v_call: TRBV5-1; d_call: -; cdr3_aa: CASSSEPSYEQYF; cdr3_nt: TGCGCCAGCAGCTCGGAACCTTCCTACGAGCAGTACTTC
j_call: TRBJ1-5; clone_size: -; v_call: TRBV20-1; d_call: -; cdr3_aa: CSASGGTGQPQHF; cdr3_nt: TGCAGTGCTAGCGGGGGAACGGGGCAGCCCCAGCATTTT
j_call: TRBJ2-5; clone_size: -; v_call: TRBV30; d_call: -; cdr3_aa: CAWSVTSGKTQYF; cdr3_nt: TGTGCCTGGAGTGTGACTTCTGGGAAGACCCAGTACTTC
j_call: TRBJ2-6; clone_size: -; v_call: TRBV7-2; d_call: -; cdr3_aa: CSGISGAGANVLTF; cdr3_nt: TGTTCAGGCATTTCGGGGGCCGGGGCCAACGTCCTGACTTTC
j_call: TRBJ2-5; clone_size: -; v_call: TRBV12-3/TRBV12-4; d_call: -; cdr3_aa: CASSLGVTVAETQYF; cdr3_nt: TGTGCCAGCAGTTTAGGCGTTACGGTTGCTGAGACCCAGTACTTC
j_call: TRBJ2-7; clone_size: -; v_call: TRBV6-2/TRBV6-3; d_call: -; cdr3_aa: CASSMGVYIEQYF; cdr3_nt: TGTGCCAGCAGTATGGGGGTTTATATCGAGCAGTACTTC
j_call: TRBJ2-1; clone_size: -; v_call: TRBV3-1; d_call: -; cdr3_aa: CASSQEGPYSYNEQFF; cdr3_nt: TGTGCCAGCAGCCAAGAAGGGCCATACTCCTACAATGAGCAGTTCTTC
j_call: TRBJ2-1; clone_size: -; v_call: TRBV4-1; d_call: TRBD2; cdr3_aa: CASSQDLTSGYVEQFF; cdr3_nt: TGCGCCAGCAGCCAAGATCTGACTAGCGGGTACGTTGAGCAGTTCTTC
j_call: TRBJ1-2; clone_size: -; v_call: TRBV6-6; d_call: -; cdr3_aa: CASRTKLRVGYGYTF; cdr3_nt: TGTGCCAGCAGAACTAAGCTCAGGGTCGGCTATGGCTACACCTTC
j_call: TRBJ2-1; clone_size: once; v_call: TRBV7-9; d_call: TRBD2; cdr3_aa: CASSLALLAGSNEQFF; cdr3_nt: TGTGCCAGCAGCTTAGCGCTACTAGCGGGGTCCAATGAGCAGTTCTTC
j_call: TRBJ2-3; clone_size: once; v_call: TRBV29-1; d_call: -; cdr3_aa: CGAGAGGIDTQYF; cdr3_nt: TGCGGCGCGGGGGCAGGGGGAATAGATACGCAGTATTTT
j_call: TRBJ2-4; clone_size: -; v_call: TRBV7-6; d_call: TRBD1; cdr3_aa: CASSPGTGGAWDYIQYF; cdr3_nt: TGTGCCAGCAGCCCCGGGACAGGGGGCGCATGGGATTACATTCAGTACTTC
j_call: TRBJ2-5; clone_size: -; v_call: TRBV27; d_call: -; cdr3_aa: CASSLRDHEGEETQYF; cdr3_nt: TGTGCCAGCAGTTTGAGGGACCATGAGGGGGAAGAGACCCAGTACTTC
j_call: TRBJ2-3; clone_size: -; v_call: TRBV6-2/TRBV6-3; d_call: -; cdr3_aa: CASSYSSGAGTQYF; cdr3_nt: TGTGCCAGCAGCTACTCTTCGGGGGCAGGAACGCAGTATTTT
j_call: TRBJ2-1; clone_size: -; v_call: TRBV11-2; d_call: TRBD2; cdr3_aa: CASSLGMGGLAANEQFF; cdr3_nt: TGTGCCAGCAGCTTGGGCATGGGGGGACTAGCGGCGAATGAGCAGTTCTTC
j_call: TRBJ2-7; clone_size: few; v_call: TRBV29-1; d_call: -; cdr3_aa: CSVEAGFYEQYF; cdr3_nt: TGCAGCGTTGAGGCCGGCTTTTACGAGCAGTACTTC
j_call: TRBJ2-2; clone_size: -; v_call: TRBV2; d_call: -; cdr3_aa: CASQLGTGELFF; cdr3_nt: TGTGCCAGTCAGCTCGGGACCGGGGAGCTGTTTTTT
j_call: TRBJ2-1; clone_size: -; v_call: TRBV28; d_call: -; cdr3_aa: CASSLFPDNEQFF; cdr3_nt: TGTGCCAGCAGTTTATTCCCGGACAATGAGCAGTTCTTC
j_call: TRBJ2-5; clone_size: -; v_call: TRBV6-1; d_call: -; cdr3_aa: CASRNWEETQYF; cdr3_nt: TGTGCCAGCAGGAACTGGGAAGAGACCCAGTACTTC
j_call: TRBJ2-7; clone_size: -; v_call: TRBV5-6; d_call: -; cdr3_aa: CASRDSGAAVSYEQYF; cdr3_nt: TGTGCCAGCAGGGATTCCGGGGCAGCAGTTTCCTACGAGCAGTACTTC
j_call: TRBJ2-1; clone_size: -; v_call: TRBV28; d_call: -; cdr3_aa: CASSSIAVVVYNEQFF; cdr3_nt: TGTGCCAGCAGTTCAATAGCGGTCGTCGTCTACAATGAGCAGTTCTTC